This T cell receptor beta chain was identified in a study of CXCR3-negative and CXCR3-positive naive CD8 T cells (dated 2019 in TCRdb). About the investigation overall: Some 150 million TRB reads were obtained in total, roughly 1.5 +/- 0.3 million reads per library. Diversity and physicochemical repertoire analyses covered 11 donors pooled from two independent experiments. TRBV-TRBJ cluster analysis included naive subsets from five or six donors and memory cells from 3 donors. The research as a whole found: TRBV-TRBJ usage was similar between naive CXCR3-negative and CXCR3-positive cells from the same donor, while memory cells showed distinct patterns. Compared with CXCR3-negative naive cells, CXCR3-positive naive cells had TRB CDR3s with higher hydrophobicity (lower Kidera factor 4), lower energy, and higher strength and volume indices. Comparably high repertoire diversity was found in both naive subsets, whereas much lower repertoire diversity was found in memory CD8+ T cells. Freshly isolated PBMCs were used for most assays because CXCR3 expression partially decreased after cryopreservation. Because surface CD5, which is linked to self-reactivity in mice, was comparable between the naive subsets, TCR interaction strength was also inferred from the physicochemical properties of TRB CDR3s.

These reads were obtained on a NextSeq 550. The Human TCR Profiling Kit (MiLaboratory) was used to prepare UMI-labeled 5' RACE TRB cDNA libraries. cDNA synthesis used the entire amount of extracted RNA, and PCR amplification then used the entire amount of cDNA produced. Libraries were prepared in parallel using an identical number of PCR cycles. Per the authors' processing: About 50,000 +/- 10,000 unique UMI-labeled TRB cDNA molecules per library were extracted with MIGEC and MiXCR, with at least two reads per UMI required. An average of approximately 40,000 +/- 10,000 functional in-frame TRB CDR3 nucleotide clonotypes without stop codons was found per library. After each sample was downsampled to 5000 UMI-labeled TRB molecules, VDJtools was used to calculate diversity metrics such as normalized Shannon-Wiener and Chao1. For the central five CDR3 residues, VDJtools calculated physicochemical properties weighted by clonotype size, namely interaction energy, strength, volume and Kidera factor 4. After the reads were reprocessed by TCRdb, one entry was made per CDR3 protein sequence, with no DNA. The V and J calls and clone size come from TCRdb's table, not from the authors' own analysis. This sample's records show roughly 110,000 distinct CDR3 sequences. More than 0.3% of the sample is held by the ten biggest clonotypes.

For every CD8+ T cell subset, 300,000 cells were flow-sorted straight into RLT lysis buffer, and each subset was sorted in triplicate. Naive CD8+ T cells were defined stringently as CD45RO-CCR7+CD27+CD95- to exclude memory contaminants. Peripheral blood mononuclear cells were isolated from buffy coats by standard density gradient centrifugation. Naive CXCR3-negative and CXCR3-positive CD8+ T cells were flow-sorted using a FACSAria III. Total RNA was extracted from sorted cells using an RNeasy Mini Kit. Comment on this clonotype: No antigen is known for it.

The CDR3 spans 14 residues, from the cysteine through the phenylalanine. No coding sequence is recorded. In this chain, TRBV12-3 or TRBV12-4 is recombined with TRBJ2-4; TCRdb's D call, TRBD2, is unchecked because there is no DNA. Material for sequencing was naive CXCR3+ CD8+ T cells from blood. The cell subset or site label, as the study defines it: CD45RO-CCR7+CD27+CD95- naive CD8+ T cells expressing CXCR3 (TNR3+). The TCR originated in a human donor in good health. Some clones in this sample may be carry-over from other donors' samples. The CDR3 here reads CASSQPGGRNIQYF.